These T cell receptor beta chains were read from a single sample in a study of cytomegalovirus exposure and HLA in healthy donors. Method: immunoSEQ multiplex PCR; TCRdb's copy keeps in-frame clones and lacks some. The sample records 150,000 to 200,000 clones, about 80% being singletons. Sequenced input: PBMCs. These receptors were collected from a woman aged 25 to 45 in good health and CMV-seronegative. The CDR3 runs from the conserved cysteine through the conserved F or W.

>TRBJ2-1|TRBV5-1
CASRPIAGAVNEQFF
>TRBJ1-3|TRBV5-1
CASSFEGSSGNTIYF
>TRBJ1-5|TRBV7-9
CASSLAAGNNQPQHF
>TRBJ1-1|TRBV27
CASSRGTEAFF
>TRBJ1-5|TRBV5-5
CASSLVAHSNQPQHF
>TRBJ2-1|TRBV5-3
CARSLALCRDNEQFF
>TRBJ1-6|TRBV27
CASSSSRFRGRDSPLHF
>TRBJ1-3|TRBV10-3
CAISDVSYSGNTIYF
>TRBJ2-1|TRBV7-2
CASSPSADTSGPGGNEQFF
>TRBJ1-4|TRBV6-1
CASSAPGTVEKLFF
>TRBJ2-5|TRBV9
CASSTRIQAGVQETQYF
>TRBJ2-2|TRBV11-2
CASSSISTGELFF
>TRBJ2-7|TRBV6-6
CASSRTGPEQYF
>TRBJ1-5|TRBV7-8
CASSLARVSSGPQHF
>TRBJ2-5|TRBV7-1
CASSSLGKGVTLWGLALSWETQYF
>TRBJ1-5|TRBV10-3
CAISDYRADQPQHF
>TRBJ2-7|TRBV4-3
CASSQAPTGGSYEQYF
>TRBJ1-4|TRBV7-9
CASSRGQGESSGKLFF
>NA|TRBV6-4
CASSALAGDHYEQYF
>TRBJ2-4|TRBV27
CASSSGLAKNIQYF
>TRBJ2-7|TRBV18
CASSPSGAGFAAYEQYF
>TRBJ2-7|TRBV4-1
CASSQVTGGTYEQYF
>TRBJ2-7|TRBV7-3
CASSSNRGYEQYF
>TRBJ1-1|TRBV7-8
CASSLDGQANTEAFF
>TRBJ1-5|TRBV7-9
CASSPGQTNQPQHF
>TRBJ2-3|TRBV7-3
CASSQGLSASTDTQYF
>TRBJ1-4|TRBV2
CASSEGVGDWGQAMANEKLFF
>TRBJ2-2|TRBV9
CASSVGGVNTGELFF
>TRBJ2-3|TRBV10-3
CAISESGSSTDTQYF
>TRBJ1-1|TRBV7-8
CASTFGGIGEAFF
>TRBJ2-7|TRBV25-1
CASSERAGRIYEQYF
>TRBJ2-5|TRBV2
CASSGDTENQETQYF
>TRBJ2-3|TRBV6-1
CASSESPPFLAGGGDTQYF
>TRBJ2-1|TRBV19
CASSIDGGSGGFEQFF
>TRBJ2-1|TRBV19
CASAYLAGVGNEQFF
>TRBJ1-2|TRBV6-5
CASSDPDRGYGYTF
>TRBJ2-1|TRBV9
CASSARGASGDNEQFF
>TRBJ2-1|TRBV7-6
CASSFSLSHKSIYNEQFF
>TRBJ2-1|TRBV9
CASSVSESDPRGYNEQFF
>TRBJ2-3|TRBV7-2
CASSPGGRGTDTQYF
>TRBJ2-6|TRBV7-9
CASSLGTGSASGANVLTF
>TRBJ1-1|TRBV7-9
CASFKYSPPNTEAFF
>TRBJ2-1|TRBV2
CASGTSVYNEQFF
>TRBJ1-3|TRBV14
CASSPLRDRGRLTGNTIYF
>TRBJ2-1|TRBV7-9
CASSLAPAGVLYNEQFF
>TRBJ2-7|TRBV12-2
CASRLEGGAAAHYEQYF
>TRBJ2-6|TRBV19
CASSDPRPGTGANVLTF
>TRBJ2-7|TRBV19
CASSRGTTYEQYF
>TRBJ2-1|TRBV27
CASLPRDRAYNEQFF
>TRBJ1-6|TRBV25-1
CASRHLADNSPLHF
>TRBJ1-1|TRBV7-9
CASSFSVNTEAFF